These 23 T cell receptor beta chains were sequenced from one sample in a study of CD8+CD57+ T cells in acquired aplastic anemia. For sequencing, patients were chosen who had shown expansion of CD8+CD57+ cells by flow cytometry. TCR beta VDJ and CDR3 profiling used genomic DNA as template. TCRdb re-derived calls from the reads in MiXCR, one entry per CDR3 protein. In the table there are roughly 170,000 distinct CDR3 sequences, less than 50% of which are singletons. Input material: sorted CD4+, CD8+, or CD8+CD57+ T cells (not recorded which) from PBMCs. The receptors here all came from a human donor with aplastic anemia.

This clonotype came up many times. V is TRBV9 and J is TRBJ2-5, with D perhaps TRBD1 (7 bases). Germline CDR1 is SGDLS and CDR2 is YYNGEE. This CDR3 has 16 residues. V was pared by 2 bases and J by 4 bases, with 18 bases between. The CDR3 DNA reads TGTGCCAGCAGCGTCGGAGGAGGGGGCGCAGGAGAGACCCAGTACTTC. Its translation: CASSVGGGGAGETQYF.

This clonotype has ten or more counts. This chain connects TRBV20-1 to TRBJ2-7; D is ambiguous. Germline lookup yields CDR1 DFQATT and CDR2 SNEGSKA (reference sequence). CDR3 length: 15 amino acids. Trimming left V 0 bases short and J 5 bases short, with 17 bases between. The CDR3 here is CSARDGPHDKNEQYF. The CDR3 DNA is TGCAGTGCTAGAGATGGCCCCCATGATAAGAACGAGCAGTACTTC.

The V call is TRBV29-1, the J call TRBJ1-2, with D possibly matching TRBD1 (6 bases). This CDR3 is built from 13 residues. In germline, CDR1 is SQVTM, CDR2 ANQGSEA. V lost 4 bases and J lost 8, with 17 bases in between. The DNA for the CDR3 is TGCAGCGTTGTCGTTACAGGGAGGGAGGGCTACACCTTC. Protein product: CSVVVTGREGYTF.

The rearrangement joins TRBV20-1 to TRBJ2-7; D unclear. The V and J ends lost 3 bases and 2 bases respectively, with 14 bases between them. In germline, CDR1 is DFQATT, CDR2 SNEGSKA (reference sequence). The CDR3 is 14 amino acids. This CDR3 is CSASSPRSAYEQYF. CDR3 coding DNA: TGCAGTGCTAGTAGTCCGAGAAGTGCCTACGAGCAGTACTTC.

This clonotype has ten or more counts. The genes are TRBV4-1 and TRBJ2-3; 12 bases align to TRBD2. Per germline, CDR1 MGHRA and CDR2 YSYEKL. The CDR3 is 14 residues long. Unmatched junction bases numbered 6, after V lost 8 bases and J lost 6 bases. The CDR3: CASSTSGGSDTQYF. CDR3 DNA sequence: TGCGCCAGCTCCACTAGCGGGGGGTCCGATACGCAGTATTTT.

The V call is TRBV25-1, the J call TRBJ2-5, with 7 positions matching TRBD1. CDR3 length: 15 amino acids. V lost 4 bases, J lost 1 base, and 6 bases stayed unmatched. CDR1 MGHDK and CDR2 SYGVNS come from the germline V gene. The DNA for the CDR3 is TGTGCCAGCAGTGCTCCCGGGACAGTCCAAGAGACCCAGTACTTC. Translation gives CASSAPGTVQETQYF.

Details on this clonotype: Being one base from a much bigger clone, this may be a read error. This chain links TRBV7-9 with TRBJ1-6, with D uncertain. The CDR3 length is 11 residues. Trimming cost V 5 bases and J 7 bases, with 3 bases left between them. Germline CDR1 SEHNR, CDR2 FQNEAQ (reference sequence). CDR3 in amino acids: CASSRNSPLHF. The CDR3 nucleotides read TGTGCCAGCAGCCGGAATTCACCCCTCCACTTT.

This clonotype was seen many times. The chain is built from TRBV6-1 and TRBJ1-5; D is possibly TRBD1 (6 bases). Trimming left V 3 bases short and J 3 bases short, with 9 bases between. Germline V gives CDR1 MNHNS, CDR2 SASEGT. The CDR3 covers 14 residues. The CDR3 reads CASSDTGSNQPQHF. For the CDR3, the DNA is TGTGCCAGCAGTGATACAGGGTCCAATCAGCCCCAGCATTTT.

This clonotype was recorded many times. This chain joins TRBV7-2 and TRBJ1-2; 7 bases are shared with TRBD1. This CDR3 contains 14 residues. With V trimmed by 3 bases and J by 7 bases, 8 bases remained unmatched. CDR1 is SGHTA and CDR2 is FQGNSA in the germline V gene. Written as DNA, the CDR3 is TGTGCCAGCAGCTTCGTAGGACAGGCCCGTGGCTACACCTTC. Protein sequence: CASSFVGQARGYTF.

As concerns this clonotype: The junction and the germline gene differ at one end; a read error may be behind it. This rearrangement joins TRBV24-1 to TRBJ1-1; no definite D call. CDR1 KGHDR and CDR2 SFDVKD come from the germline V gene. The length of the CDR3 is 14 residues. CDR3 sequence (DNA): TGTGCCAGCAGTATCCGGGCCCCGAACACTAAAGCTTTCTTT. Residues: CASSIRAPNTKAFF.

The chain employs TRBV10-3 and TRBJ2-3; 10 nucleotides agree with TRBD1. This CDR3 has 14 residues. Germline V lookup: CDR1 ENHRY, CDR2 SYGVKD. J lost 6 bases, V lost 5 bases, and 5 bases had no gene match. This CDR3 reads CAISPGQGSDTQYF. The CDR3 bases are TGTGCCATCAGTCCGGGACAGGGGTCCGATACGCAGTATTTT.

On this clonotype: One end of the junction does not line up with germline, which may come from a read error. V and J are TRBV20-1 and TRBJ1-2, with D uncertain. Germline CDR1 DFQATT, CDR2 SNEGSKA (reference sequence). The CDR3 is 11 residues long. The CDR3 nucleotides read TGCAGTGCTAGAGTTGGTTCGGAGGATCGCTTC. It is translated as CSARVGSEDRF.

This clonotype was seen at least ten times. The chain uses TRBV6-4 and TRBJ2-3; D not resolved. V was shortened by 5 bases and J by 0 bases, with 12 bases between the two germline ends. Germline lookup yields CDR1 MRHNA and CDR2 SNTAGT. CDR3 size: 15 residues. Here the CDR3 reads CASSRTALSTDTQYF. The CDR3 bases are TGTGCCAGCAGTCGGACGGCCCTCAGCACAGATACGCAGTATTTT.

This clonotype was seen once. The gene calls are TRBV9 and TRBJ1-2, with TRBD1 matching over 7 bases. Losses at the gene ends were 3 bases for V and 3 bases for J; bases not matched to a gene: 5. Germline V gene lookup returns CDR1 SGDLS and CDR2 YYNGEE. CDR3 length equals 14 residues. As DNA, the CDR3 is TGTGCCAGCAGCGGCACAGGGGTGTACTATGGCTACACCTTC. It is translated as CASSGTGVYYGYTF.

This clonotype was found many times. The DNA of the CDR3 is TGCAGTGCGGTTGCAGGGGGCTCTGCCGGGGAGCTGTTTTTT. As protein: CSAVAGGSAGELFF. The chain links TRBV20-1 to TRBJ2-2; TRBD1 aligns across 8 bases. The ends lost 6 bases at V and 6 bases at J; junction bases unmatched: 9. The CDR3 loop spans 14 amino acids. Germline CDR1 DFQATT, CDR2 SNEGSKA (reference sequence).

On this clonotype: The junction and the germline gene differ at one end; a read error may be behind it. This chain joins TRBV20-1 and TRBJ2-1; D is ambiguous. The germline V gene encodes CDR1 DFQATT and CDR2 SNEGSKA (reference sequence). This CDR3 has 13 residues. The DNA for the CDR3 is TGCAGTGCTAGAGATCAACCGGGCGGACCTCCGTACTTC. Translated, it gives CSARDQPGGPPYF.

This clonotype was counted between two and nine times. The chain recombines TRBV6-5 with TRBJ2-1; D is uncertain. Trimming stripped 0 bases from V and 5 bases from J, with 11 bases between. CDR1 MNHEY and CDR2 SVGAGI come from the germline V gene. This CDR3 comprises 15 residues. The CDR3 sequence is CASSYSVRTNNEQFF. CDR3 DNA: TGTGCCAGCAGTTACTCGGTACGGACGAACAATGAGCAGTTCTTC.

This clonotype came up once. The conserved phenylalanine or tryptophan is not found at the CDR3 terminus, so this likely reflects a read error. The chain is built from TRBV7-3 and TRBJ2-5, with 8 bases fitting TRBD2. Germline CDR1 and CDR2: SGHTA and FQGTGA. The V gene end was trimmed by 6 bases and the J gene end by 4 bases; junction bases not matched to a gene: 7. The CDR3 has 14 residues. The CDR3 sequence: CASRRGGQVETQYL. DNA for the CDR3: TGTGCCAGCAGGCGCGGGGGGCAGGTAGAGACCCAGTACCTC.

J is TRBJ2-1 and V is TRBV5-4; no clear D. V was trimmed by 1 base and J by 10 bases, leaving 18 bases between them. The CDR3 length is 15 residues. Germline CDR1 and CDR2: SGHNT and YYREEE (reference sequence). The CDR3 bases are TGTGCCAGCAGCTTGAATAGTTTCCGGAGCAGCGAGCAGTTCTTC. Residues: CASSLNSFRSSEQFF.

The V and J genes are TRBV19 and TRBJ2-3; D perhaps matches TRBD2 (6 bases). The CDR3 has 14 residues. V was shortened by 9 bases and J by 0 bases, with 13 bases between the two germline ends. Germline-derived CDR1 and CDR2 are LNHDA and SQIVND (reference sequence). In DNA form, the CDR3 reads TGTGCCAGCAAGGGACTCGCTAGCACAGATACGCAGTATTTT. It translates to CASKGLASTDTQYF.

This chain links TRBV5-6 with TRBJ1-2; no reliable D call. V lost 2 bases and J lost 0, with 14 bases in between. The CDR3 loop spans 16 amino acids. The V gene's germline CDR1 is SGHDT and CDR2 YYEEEE. This CDR3 is CASSFAVRRTNYGYTF. CDR3 coding DNA: TGTGCCAGCAGCTTCGCGGTACGAAGAACTAACTATGGCTACACCTTC.

This clonotype was picked up one time. This chain uses TRBV4-2 with TRBJ2-3, with 11 nucleotides matching TRBD2. J gave up 2 bases and V 4 bases, and 14 bases lay outside the gene matches. This CDR3 contains 19 residues. The germline gives CDR1 LGHNA, CDR2 YNFKEQ. The CDR3 loop is CASSPRSGTSGRYTDTQYF. As DNA, the CDR3 is TGTGCCAGCAGCCCGCGATCCGGGACTAGCGGACGGTACACAGATACGCAGTATTTT.

This clonotype was observed a handful of times. The chain is built from TRBV10-1 and TRBJ1-6; a possible D gene is TRBD1 (5 bases). Trimming pared 7 bases from V and 11 bases from J, leaving 15 bases between. The length of the CDR3 is 13 residues. CDR1 and CDR2 from the germline V gene are WNHNN and SYGVQD (reference sequence). The CDR3 region is CASKGRQSAPLHF. The CDR3 DNA is TGCGCCAGCAAGGGGCGACAATCGGCACCCCTCCACTTT.